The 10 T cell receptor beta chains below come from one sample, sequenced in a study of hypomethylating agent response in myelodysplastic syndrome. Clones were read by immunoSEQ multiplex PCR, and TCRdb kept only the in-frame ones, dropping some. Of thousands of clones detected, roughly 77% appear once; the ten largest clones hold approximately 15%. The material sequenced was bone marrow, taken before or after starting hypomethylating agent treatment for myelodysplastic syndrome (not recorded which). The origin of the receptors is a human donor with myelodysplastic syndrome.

The CDR3 spells CASSMMGRDGGNYGYTF. CDR3 DNA sequence: TGTGCCAGTAGTATGATGGGCAGGGACGGTGGGAACTATGGCTACACCTTC. The chain has TRBV19 and TRBJ1-2; possible D gene TRBD1, 5 bases. This CDR3 has 17 residues. Deletions cut 3 bases from V and 2 bases from J, with 19 bases between. Germline V lookup: CDR1 LNHDA, CDR2 SQIVND (reference sequence). The full variable domain, rest sourced from reference TRBV19 and TRBJ1-2, is DGGITQSPKYLFRKEGQNVTLSCEQNLNHDAMYWYRQDPGQGLRLIYYSQIVNDFQKGDIAEGYSVSREKKESFPLTVTSAQKNPTAFYLCASSMMGRDGGNYGYTFGSGTRLTVV.

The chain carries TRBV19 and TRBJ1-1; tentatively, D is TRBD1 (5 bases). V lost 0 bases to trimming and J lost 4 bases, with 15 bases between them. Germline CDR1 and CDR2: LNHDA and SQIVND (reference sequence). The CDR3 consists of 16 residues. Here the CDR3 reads CASSIEGRTRATEAFF. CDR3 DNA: TGTGCCAGTAGTATAGAGGGGAGGACAAGGGCCACTGAAGCTTTCTTT.

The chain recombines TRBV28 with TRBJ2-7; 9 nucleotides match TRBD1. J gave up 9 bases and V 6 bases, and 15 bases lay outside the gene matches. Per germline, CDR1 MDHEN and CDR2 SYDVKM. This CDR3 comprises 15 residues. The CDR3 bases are TGTGCCAGCAGCCAACCCGGGACAGGGTTAGAAGTGCAGTACTTC. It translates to CASSQPGTGLEVQYF.

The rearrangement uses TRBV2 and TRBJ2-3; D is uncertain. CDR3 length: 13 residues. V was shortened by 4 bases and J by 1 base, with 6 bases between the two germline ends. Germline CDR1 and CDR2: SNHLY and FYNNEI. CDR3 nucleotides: TGTGCCAGCAGTGGAAGGGGCACAGATACGCAGTATTTT. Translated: CASSGRGTDTQYF.

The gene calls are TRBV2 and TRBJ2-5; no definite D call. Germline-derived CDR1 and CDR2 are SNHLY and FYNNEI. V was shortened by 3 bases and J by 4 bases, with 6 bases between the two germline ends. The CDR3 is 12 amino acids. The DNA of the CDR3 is TGTGCCAGCAGTGATCTAGGAGAGACCCAGTACTTC. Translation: CASSDLGETQYF.

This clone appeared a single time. The CDR3 DNA is TGTGCCAGCCGAAGGGGGGACGGCTATGGCTACACCTTC. This sequence encodes CASRRGDGYGYTF. The chain is built from TRBV18 and TRBJ1-2; TRBD1 might be the D (6 bases). Deletions cut 8 bases from V and 4 bases from J, with 14 bases between. Looked up from germline, CDR1 is KGHSH and CDR2 is LQKENI. The CDR3 totals 13 residues.

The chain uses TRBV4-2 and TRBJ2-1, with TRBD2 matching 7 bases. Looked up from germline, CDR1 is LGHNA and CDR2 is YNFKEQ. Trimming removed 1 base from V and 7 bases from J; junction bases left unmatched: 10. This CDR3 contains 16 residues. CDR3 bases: TGTGCCAGCAGCCAAGTGGTGGGGGGGGTGGGGAATGAGCAGTTCTTC. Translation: CASSQVVGGVGNEQFF.

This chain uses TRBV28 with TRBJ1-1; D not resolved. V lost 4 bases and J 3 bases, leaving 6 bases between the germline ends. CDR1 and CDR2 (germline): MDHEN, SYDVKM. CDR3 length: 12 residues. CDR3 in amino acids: CASSSGYTEAFF. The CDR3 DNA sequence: TGTGCCAGCAGTTCCGGGTACACTGAAGCTTTCTTT.

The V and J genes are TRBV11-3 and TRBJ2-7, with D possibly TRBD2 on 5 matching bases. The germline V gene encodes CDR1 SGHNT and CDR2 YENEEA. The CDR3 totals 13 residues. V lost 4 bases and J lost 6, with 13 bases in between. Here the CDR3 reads CASSSNGISEQYF. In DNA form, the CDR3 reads TGTGCCAGCAGCTCCAACGGGATATCCGAGCAGTACTTC.

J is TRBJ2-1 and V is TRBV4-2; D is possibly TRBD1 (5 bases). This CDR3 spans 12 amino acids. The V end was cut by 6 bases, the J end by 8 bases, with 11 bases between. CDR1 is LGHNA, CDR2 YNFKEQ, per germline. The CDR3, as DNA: TGTGCCAGCAGGCAGGGAAGGGATGAGCAGTTCTTC. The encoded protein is CASRQGRDEQFF.